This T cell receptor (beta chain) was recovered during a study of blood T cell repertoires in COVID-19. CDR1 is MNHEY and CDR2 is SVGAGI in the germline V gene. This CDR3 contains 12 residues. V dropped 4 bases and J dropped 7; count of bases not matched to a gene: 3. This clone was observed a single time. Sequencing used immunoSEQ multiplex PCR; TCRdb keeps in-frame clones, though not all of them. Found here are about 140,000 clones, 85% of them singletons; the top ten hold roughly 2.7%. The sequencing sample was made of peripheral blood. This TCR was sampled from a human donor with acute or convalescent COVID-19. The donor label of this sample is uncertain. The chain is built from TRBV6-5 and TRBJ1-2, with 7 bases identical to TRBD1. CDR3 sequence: CASSFQGGGYTF. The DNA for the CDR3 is TGTGCCAGCAGTTTTCAGGGGGGTGGCTACACCTTC.